Sequencing of this T cell receptor beta chain was carried out in a study of lymphopenia after photon versus proton radiotherapy. General study points: Proton therapy kept repertoires fairly stable, unlike photons, which gained effector/memory cells. In patients who died, overall survival fell as post-nadir TCR diversity dropped more. Better survival with proton therapy was suggested as possible, not demonstrated.

To note about this clone: Its antigen is as yet unknown.

This CDR3 has 14 residues. Trimming removed 3 bases at V and 6 bases at J, with 12 bases between. CDR1 is PRHDT, CDR2 FYEKMQ, per germline (reference sequence). Assay: immunoSEQ multiplex PCR; the TCRdb copy retains only in-frame clones and omits some. The repertoire includes 52,000 or so clones, roughly 90% of them detected once, and about 20% sits in the top ten. This clonotype originated in a woman aged 40 to 50 with cholangiocarcinoma. Source: peripheral blood, taken from a patient treated with photon-based radiotherapy. The V gene is TRBV13, the J gene TRBJ2-1, with D unclear. The CDR3 region has the DNA TGTGCCAGCAGCTTGAGGCTAGTAGGCAATGAGCAGTTCTTC. Protein: CASSLRLVGNEQFF.